A single sample gave rise to the 26 T cell receptor beta chains below, sequenced in a study of blood T cell repertoires in COVID-19. Some clones are missing from TCRdb's copy, which holds only in-frame ones; the method was immunoSEQ multiplex PCR. The sample consists of about 160,000 clones, 85% to 90% of them appearing once. Sequences were obtained from peripheral blood. The receptor source for this set is an older woman with COVID-19, enrolled during active disease.

This clone has a handful of counts. J is TRBJ2-7 and V is TRBV7-8, with a possible D match to TRBD1 (5 bases). Per germline, CDR1 SGHVS and CDR2 FQNEAQ. The germline V and J ends were trimmed by 4 bases and 2 bases, with 12 bases remaining between them. CDR3 length: 14 residues. The DNA for the CDR3 is TGTGCCAGCAGCTCCCCGACAGTTCCCTACGAGCAGTACTTC. Protein: CASSSPTVPYEQYF.

J is TRBJ1-5 and V is TRBV10-3; D not certain. Trimming stripped 6 bases from V and 9 bases from J, with 12 bases between. CDR1 is ENHRY and CDR2 is SYGVKD in the germline V gene. CDR3 size: 12 residues. The CDR3 protein is CAISNAPGPQHF. The CDR3 nucleotides read TGTGCCATCAGCAACGCCCCGGGGCCCCAGCATTTT.

The chain joins TRBV10-2 to TRBJ2-1; 9 positions agree with TRBD2. J was trimmed by 10 bases and V by 4 bases; bases with no gene match: 5. The germline V gene encodes CDR1 WSHSY and CDR2 SAAADI. The CDR3 sequence is 13 residues long. CDR3: CASSGLAELEQFF. The CDR3 nucleotides read TGCGCCAGCAGTGGACTAGCGGAGTTAGAGCAGTTCTTC.

The V and J genes are TRBV4-1 and TRBJ1-1; no clear D. The CDR3 runs 17 residues. The germline V and J ends were trimmed by 0 bases and 0 bases, with 14 bases remaining between them. CDR1 and CDR2 from the germline V gene are MGHRA and YSYEKL. The CDR3 region has the DNA TGCGCCAGCAGCCAAGAAGTGAGCCCTACCTTGAACACTGAAGCTTTCTTT. Translating it yields CASSQEVSPTLNTEAFF.

J is TRBJ1-1 and V is TRBV9; D remains ambiguous. Trimming shortened V by 0 bases and J by 0 bases, and 3 bases separated the two germline ends. CDR1 SGDLS and CDR2 YYNGEE come from the germline V gene. CDR3 length: 13 residues. The CDR3 nucleotides are TGTGCCAGCAGCGTAGCGGTGAACACTGAAGCTTTCTTT. It is translated as CASSVAVNTEAFF.

This rearrangement joins TRBV5-5 to TRBJ2-7; no reliable D call. Between the trimmed V and J ends, which lost 4 bases and 2 bases, there was a span of 16 bases. Per the germline V gene, CDR1 is SGHKS and CDR2 is YYEKEE (reference sequence). The CDR3 consists of 15 residues. DNA of the CDR3: TGTGCCAGCAGCCCCGATGGTGTTTGGCCCTACGAGCAGTACTTC. This sequence encodes CASSPDGVWPYEQYF.

The gene calls are TRBV6-1 and TRBJ2-5, with 15 bases lining up with TRBD2. Germline assignment: CDR1 MNHNS and CDR2 SASEGT. The CDR3 is 16 residues long. J lost 4 bases, V lost 4 bases, and 4 bases had no gene match. In DNA, the CDR3 is TGTGCCAGCAGTGGCGGACTAGCGGGGGGGCGAGAGACCCAGTACTTC. This translates into CASSGGLAGGRETQYF.

V gene TRBV3-1 (or the pseudogene TRBV3-2) combines with J gene TRBJ1-2, with 8 nucleotides matching TRBD1. The CDR3 length is 15 residues. Trimming removed 6 bases from V and 4 bases from J; junction bases left unmatched: 10. The germline CDR1 and CDR2 sequences are LGHDT and YNNKEL (reference sequence). The CDR3 sequence: CASSWGQAGTYGYTF. DNA for the CDR3: TGTGCCAGCAGTTGGGGACAGGCCGGGACCTATGGCTACACCTTC.

The chain links TRBV6-5 to TRBJ2-2; 7 bases align to TRBD2. Losses at the gene ends were 7 bases for V and 0 bases for J; bases not matched to a gene: 2. Germline V lookup: CDR1 MNHEY, CDR2 SVGAGI. The CDR3 is 14 residues long. In DNA, the CDR3 is TGTGCCAGCAAACGGGGGGCGAACACCGGGGAGCTGTTTTTT. It codes for CASKRGANTGELFF.

CDR3 nucleotides: TGTGCCAGCGGGGCGCACTCTGGAAACACCATATATTTT. As protein: CASGAHSGNTIYF. The V gene is TRBV6-5, the J gene TRBJ1-3, with D possibly TRBD1 on 5 matching bases. The CDR3 contains 13 residues. Germline CDR1 reads MNHEY; CDR2 reads SVGAGI. V lost 8 bases, J lost 0 bases, and 8 bases lay in between.

The chain has TRBV7-9 and TRBJ2-2; D uncertain. CDR3 length: 14 residues. Deletions cut 11 bases from V and 2 bases from J, with 15 bases between. CDR1 is SEHNR, CDR2 FQNEAQ, per germline (reference sequence). CDR3 coding DNA: TGTGCCGTCATGCCCAGGTTTAACACCGGGGAGCTGTTTTTT. This encodes CAVMPRFNTGELFF.

The rearrangement uses TRBV7-9 and TRBJ1-2; 8 bases agree with TRBD1. Trimming cost V 6 bases and J 4 bases; bases outside gene matches: 19. CDR1 SEHNR and CDR2 FQNEAQ come from the germline V gene (reference sequence). CDR3 length: 18 residues. The CDR3 sequence: CASSRSGTGPQTSYGYTF. The CDR3 DNA reads as TGTGCCAGCAGTCGCTCCGGGACAGGTCCCCAAACTAGCTATGGCTACACCTTC.

This clone was found once. The chain combines TRBV2 with TRBJ1-5, with D perhaps matching TRBD1 (5 bases). From germline, CDR1 is SNHLY and CDR2 FYNNEI. The CDR3 sequence is 14 residues long. Trimming cost V 2 bases and J 8 bases, with 13 bases left between them. CDR3 nucleotides: TGTGCCAGCAGTGAAAGTCGGGGGTATGAGCCCCAGCATTTT. It specifies CASSESRGYEPQHF.

The rearrangement joins TRBV1 to TRBJ2-2; TRBD2 is the table's D call and was not checked against the DNA. TRBV1 is recorded as a pseudogene. The CDR3 spans 18 residues. The CDR3 bases are TGCACCAGCAGCCAAGGCCAGCGGGGGACGGGGAACACCGGGGAGCTGTTTTTT. Protein product: CTSSQGQRGTGNTGELFF.

V and J are TRBV3-1 (or the pseudogene TRBV3-2) and TRBJ2-5, with a tentative D call TRBD1 (6 bases). The CDR3 length is 15 residues. V was shortened by 4 bases and J by 1 base, with 13 bases between the two germline ends. Germline lookup yields CDR1 LGHDT and CDR2 YNNKEL (reference sequence). CDR3 nucleotides: TGTGCCAGCAGCCTATTAACAGGGTTCCAAGAGACCCAGTACTTC. Encoded protein: CASSLLTGFQETQYF.

The rearrangement joins TRBV15 to TRBJ1-6; a possible D gene is TRBD1 (5 bases). This CDR3 contains 16 residues. The germline V gene encodes CDR1 LNHNV and CDR2 YYDKDF (reference sequence). V was shortened by 5 bases and J by 8 bases, with 19 bases between the two germline ends. The CDR3 loop reads CATSHDSLVRYSPLHF. DNA of the CDR3: TGTGCCACCAGCCACGACAGTCTGGTCCGATATTCACCCCTCCACTTT.

The genes are TRBV6-5 and TRBJ2-5; D uncertain. Germline loops: CDR1 MNHEY, CDR2 SVGAGI. The CDR3 covers 15 residues. V dropped 0 bases and J dropped 5 bases, with 13 bases sitting between them. The CDR3 loop is CASSYSIGVVETQYF. CDR3 DNA: TGTGCCAGCAGTTACTCCATCGGAGTCGTGGAGACCCAGTACTTC.

This clone was counted a single time. The chain combines TRBV3-1 (or the pseudogene TRBV3-2) with TRBJ2-3; tentatively, D is TRBD2 (6 bases). V shed 5 bases and J shed 1 base, with 13 bases lying between them. CDR3 length equals 15 residues. Looked up from germline, CDR1 is LGHDT and CDR2 is YNNKEL (reference sequence). The CDR3 DNA is TGTGCCAGCAGCTCGGAGAGGAGGGGCACAGATACGCAGTATTTT. This codes for CASSSERRGTDTQYF.

The chain recombines TRBV6-5 with TRBJ2-3; the D gene is possibly TRBD2 (6 bases). Trimming took off 7 bases at V and 3 bases at J, with 14 bases between the two ends. The CDR3 loop spans 14 amino acids. Germline CDR1 is MNHEY and CDR2 is SVGAGI. CDR3: CASNGRGSTDTQYF. The CDR3 nucleotides read TGTGCCAGCAATGGCCGGGGGTCTACAGATACGCAGTATTTT.

This chain connects TRBV19 to TRBJ1-4; D perhaps matches TRBD1 (5 bases). The CDR3 has 14 residues. Germline V gene sequence: CDR1 LNHDA, CDR2 SQIVND (reference sequence). Trimming left V 7 bases short and J 8 bases short, with 17 bases between. The CDR3 DNA reads as TGTGCCAGTAACCAGGGTCGGAATGGCGAAAAACTGTTTTTT. Its protein product is CASNQGRNGEKLFF. Combining the CDR3 with reference TRBV19 and TRBJ1-4 gives the whole variable domain DGGITQSPKYLFRKEGQNVTLSCEQNLNHDAMYWYRQDPGQGLRLIYYSQIVNDFQKGDIAEGYSVSREKKESFPLTVTSAQKNPTAFYLCASNQGRNGEKLFFGSGTQLSVL.

The V gene is TRBV28, the J gene TRBJ2-7; 7 bases match TRBD1. Germline assignment: CDR1 MDHEN and CDR2 SYDVKM. The CDR3 length is 18 residues. After removal of 5 bases from V and 5 bases from J, the junction contained 21 bases not matched to a gene. The CDR3 bases are TGTGCCAGCAGTGTCAGGGGGTGGAAGGGGGTGGCTTTCCACGAGCAGTACTTC. Its translation is CASSVRGWKGVAFHEQYF. Variable domain in full (rest from reference TRBV28 and TRBJ2-7): DVKVTQSSRYLVKRTGEKVFLECVQDMDHENMFWYRQDPGLGLRLIYFSYDVKMKEKGDIPEGYSVSREKKERFSLILESASTNQTSMYLCASSVRGWKGVAFHEQYFGPGTRLTVT.

The rearrangement links TRBV4-1 to TRBJ1-5; the D gene is possibly TRBD1 (5 bases). V gave up 3 bases and J gave up 4 bases, with 13 bases separating them. Looked up from germline, CDR1 is MGHRA and CDR2 is YSYEKL. This CDR3 region has 15 residues. DNA for the CDR3: TGCGCCAGCAGCCAGGACGAACAGGCGAATCAGCCCCAGCATTTT. It translates to CASSQDEQANQPQHF.

The V call is TRBV5-1, the J call TRBJ1-2; 7 bases align to TRBD1. Trimming removed 5 bases from V and 7 bases from J; junction bases left unmatched: 14. Germline CDR1 reads SGHRS; CDR2 reads YFSETQ. The length of the CDR3 is 15 residues. The chain's CDR3 is CASSPRGETGSGYTF. In DNA form, the CDR3 reads TGCGCCAGCAGTCCAAGGGGGGAGACAGGGTCTGGCTACACCTTC. Supplemented by reference TRBV5-1 and TRBJ1-2, the full variable domain reads KAGVTQTPRYLIKTRGQQVTLSCSPISGHRSVSWYQQTPGQGLQFLFEYFSETQRNKGNFPGRFSGRQFSNSRSEMNVSTLELGDSALYLCASSPRGETGSGYTFGSGTRLTVV.

This clone showed up just once. J is TRBJ2-2 and V is TRBV5-4, with D possibly TRBD1 on 6 matching bases. Germline CDR1 is SGHNT and CDR2 is YYREEE (reference sequence). The CDR3 runs to 15 residues. Trimming removed 4 bases at V and 1 base at J, with 11 bases between. CDR3 nucleotide sequence: TGTGCCAGCAGCCCGGACAGATTGAACACCGGGGAGCTGTTTTTT. This codes for CASSPDRLNTGELFF.

The rearrangement uses TRBV5-1 and TRBJ1-4, with D uncertain. This CDR3 spans 13 amino acids. Per germline, CDR1 SGHRS and CDR2 YFSETQ. Deletions cut 4 bases from V and 0 bases from J, with 4 bases between. Written as DNA, the CDR3 is TGCGCCAGCAGCCCGGCAACTAATGAAAAACTGTTTTTT. This gives the protein CASSPATNEKLFF.

V is TRBV11-1 and J is TRBJ2-3; TRBD2 agrees at 8 bases. V was pared by 10 bases and J by 0 bases, with 6 bases of the junction left unmatched. The CDR3 totals 14 residues. Per germline, CDR1 SGHAT and CDR2 FQDESV (reference sequence). The CDR3 sequence is CATTSGASTDTQYF. CDR3 bases: TGTGCCACCACTAGCGGTGCTAGCACAGATACGCAGTATTTT.